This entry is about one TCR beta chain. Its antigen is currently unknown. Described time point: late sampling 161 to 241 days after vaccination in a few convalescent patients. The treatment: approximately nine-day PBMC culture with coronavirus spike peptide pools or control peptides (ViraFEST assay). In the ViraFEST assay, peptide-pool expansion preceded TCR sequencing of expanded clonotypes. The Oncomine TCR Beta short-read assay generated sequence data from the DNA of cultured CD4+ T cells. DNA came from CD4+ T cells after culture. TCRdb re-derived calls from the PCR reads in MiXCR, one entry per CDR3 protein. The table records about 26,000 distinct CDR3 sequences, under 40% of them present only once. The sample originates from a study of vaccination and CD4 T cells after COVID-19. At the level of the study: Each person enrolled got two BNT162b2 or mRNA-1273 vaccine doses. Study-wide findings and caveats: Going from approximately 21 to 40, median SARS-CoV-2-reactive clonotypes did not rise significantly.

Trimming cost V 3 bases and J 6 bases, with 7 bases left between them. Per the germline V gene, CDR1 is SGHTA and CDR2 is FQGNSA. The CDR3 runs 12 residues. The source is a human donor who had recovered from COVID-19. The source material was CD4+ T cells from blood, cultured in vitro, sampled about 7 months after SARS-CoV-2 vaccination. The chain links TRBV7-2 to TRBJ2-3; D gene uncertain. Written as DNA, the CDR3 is TGTGCCAGCAGCTTGGTTGAGGATACGCAGTATTTT. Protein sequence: CASSLVEDTQYF. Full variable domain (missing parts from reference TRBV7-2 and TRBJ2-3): GAGVSQSPSNKVTEKGKDVELRCDPISGHTALYWYRQSLGQGLEFLIYFQGNSAPDKSGLPSDRFSAERTGGSVSTLTIQRTQQEDSAVYLCASSLVEDTQYFGPGTRLTVL.